One and the same sample provided the 21 T cell receptor beta chains below, sequenced in a study of blood T cell repertoires in COVID-19 (dated by TCRdb to about 2020). The library was built by means of the immunoSEQ multiplex PCR assay. As stored in TCRdb, this immuneACCESS dataset retains in-frame rearrangements with V and J assigned. A fraction of the clones does not appear; measured against another copy, unresolved V genes explain less than half of the discrepancy, and the remainder lacks a known reason. A total of over 85,000 clones appear in this sample, approximately 89% of them only once. The top ten clonotypes cover 15% to 20% of the sample. The sample consisted of peripheral blood. All receptors come from a human donor in a cohort sampled during active COVID-19.

The gene calls are TRBV9 and TRBJ2-5; tentative D call: TRBD2 (5 bases). The CDR3 is 14 amino acids. Germline assignment: CDR1 SGDLS and CDR2 YYNGEE. V was pared by 1 base and J by 4 bases, with 11 bases between. CDR3 sequence reads: CASSVMMAGETQYF. As DNA, the CDR3 is TGTGCCAGCAGCGTAATGATGGCGGGAGAGACCCAGTACTTC. The complete variable domain, with remaining parts taken from reference TRBV9 and TRBJ2-5, reads DSGVTQTPKHLITATGQRVTLRCSPRSGDLSVYWYQQSLDQGLQFLIQYYNGEERAKGNILERFSAQQFPDLHSELNLSSLELGDSALYFCASSVMMAGETQYFGPGTRLLVL.

V and J are TRBV5-1 and TRBJ2-2; D ambiguous. The CDR3 spans 12 residues. CDR1 is SGHRS, CDR2 YFSETQ, per germline. The V and J ends lost 4 bases and 2 bases respectively, with 3 bases between them. The CDR3: CASSLNTGELFF. CDR3 in DNA: TGCGCCAGCAGCCTAAACACCGGGGAGCTGTTTTTT.

The chain carries TRBV21-1 and TRBJ1-5; the table's TRBD1 call for D was not verified on the DNA. TRBV21-1 is classified as a pseudogene. The CDR3 length is 20 residues. In DNA form, the CDR3 reads TGTGCCAGCAGCAAAGTCCCAACAGGGGGGGTGCGTTCATCCAATCAGCCCCAGCATTTT. This translates into CASSKVPTGGVRSSNQPQHF.

This sequence joins TRBV6-5 and TRBJ2-5; a weak D match, TRBD2 (5 bases). Germline-derived CDR1 and CDR2 are MNHEY and SVGAGI. Trimming shortened V by 2 bases and J by 3 bases, and 13 bases separated the two germline ends. The CDR3 consists of 15 residues. This CDR3 is CASSYIGAGEETQYF. The CDR3 coding sequence is TGTGCCAGCAGTTACATCGGAGCCGGGGAAGAGACCCAGTACTTC.

The V gene is TRBV5-6, the J gene TRBJ2-7, with TRBD2 matching 12 bases. The CDR3 is 14 amino acids. The V gene's germline CDR1 is SGHDT and CDR2 YYEEEE. In nucleotides, the CDR3 is TGTGCTGCCAGGACTAGCGGGAATCCCTACGAGCAGTACTTC. Its translation: CAARTSGNPYEQYF.

V is TRBV20-1 and J is TRBJ2-1; the match to TRBD2 covers 11 bases. Looked up from germline, CDR1 is DFQATT and CDR2 is SNEGSKA (reference sequence). After removal of 3 bases from V and 10 bases from J, the junction contained 8 bases not matched to a gene. There are 14 residues in the CDR3. The CDR3: CSASSGRVLGEQFF. CDR3 bases: TGCAGTGCTAGTAGCGGGAGGGTTTTGGGGGAGCAGTTCTTC.

This chain joins TRBV5-1 and TRBJ2-1; possibly TRBD2 for D (6 bases). CDR3 length: 16 residues. With 0 bases removed from V and 2 bases from J, the gap between germline ends came to 12 bases. Germline values: CDR1 SGHRS, CDR2 YFSETQ. The CDR3 is CASSLDVAATYNEQFF. The CDR3 bases are TGCGCCAGCAGCTTGGACGTAGCGGCTACCTACAATGAGCAGTTCTTC.

The chain employs TRBV3-1 (or the pseudogene TRBV3-2) and TRBJ1-1; D might be TRBD1 (6 bases). The CDR3 extends over 14 amino acids. The V and J ends lost 2 bases and 2 bases respectively, with 9 bases between them. Germline-derived CDR1 and CDR2 are LGHDT and YNNKEL (reference sequence). CDR3 nucleotide sequence: TGTGCCAGCAGCCAATACGGGACAAACACTGAAGCTTTCTTT. It translates to CASSQYGTNTEAFF.

The genes are TRBV5-5 and TRBJ2-6; unclear D gene. Germline-derived CDR1 and CDR2 are SGHKS and YYEKEE (reference sequence). V gave up 0 bases and J gave up 0 bases, with 4 bases separating them. This CDR3 has 15 residues. CDR3 nucleotides: TGTGCCAGCAGCTTGGCCGGCTCTGGGGCCAACGTCCTGACTTTC. Residues: CASSLAGSGANVLTF.

In its sample, this clone was seen once. The V gene is TRBV28, the J gene TRBJ2-7, with D tentatively TRBD1 (6 bases). Trimming removed 1 base from V and 0 bases from J, with 13 bases in between. The CDR3 has 16 residues. Germline CDR1 is MDHEN and CDR2 is SYDVKM. The chain's CDR3 is CASSLFAGVSSYEQYF. CDR3 DNA sequence: TGTGCCAGCAGTTTATTCGCAGGGGTGTCCTCCTACGAGCAGTACTTC.

The gene calls are TRBV2 and TRBJ2-2, with 11 bases lining up with TRBD2. V was pared by 5 bases and J by 0 bases, with 5 bases of the junction left unmatched. The CDR3 spans 17 residues. Per germline, CDR1 SNHLY and CDR2 FYNNEI. The CDR3 protein is CASSRLAGGTNTGELFF. In DNA, the CDR3 is TGTGCCAGCAGTCGCCTAGCGGGAGGAACGAACACCGGGGAGCTGTTTTTT.

V usage is TRBV28 and J usage is TRBJ2-3; 11 bases are a match to TRBD2. V lost 4 bases to trimming and J lost 3 bases; unmatched junction nucleotides: 12. This CDR3 contains 18 residues. From germline, CDR1 is MDHEN and CDR2 SYDVKM. The CDR3 sequence: CASSSSTSGMGRTDTQYF. CDR3 nucleotides: TGTGCCAGCAGTTCCTCGACTAGCGGGATGGGTAGGACAGATACGCAGTATTTT.

The chain has TRBV28 and TRBJ1-4; 7 positions match TRBD1. CDR3 length: 15 residues. Unmatched junction bases numbered 11, after V lost 10 bases and J lost 3 bases. Germline V lookup: CDR1 MDHEN, CDR2 SYDVKM. DNA for the CDR3: TGTGCCACCTATGTCACAGGGGTGGCTAATGAAAAACTGTTTTTT. Protein: CATYVTGVANEKLFF.

This chain links TRBV11-2 with TRBJ2-6; D remains unclear. Per germline, CDR1 SGHAT and CDR2 FQNNGV. The V and J ends lost 2 bases and 2 bases respectively, with 7 bases between them. The CDR3 loop spans 15 amino acids. The CDR3 reads CASSLSSPGANVLTF. The CDR3 DNA reads as TGTGCCAGCAGCTTATCATCCCCTGGGGCCAACGTCCTGACTTTC.

This clone was counted only a few times. This CDR3 reads CASSLRTGAGEKLFF. The CDR3 nucleotides read TGTGCCAGCAGCCTGCGGACAGGGGCTGGGGAAAAACTGTTTTTT. V gene TRBV7-9 combines with J gene TRBJ1-4; 9 bases map to TRBD1. After removal of 5 bases from V and 8 bases from J, the junction contained 9 bases not matched to a gene. The CDR3 sequence is 15 residues long. The V gene's germline CDR1 is SEHNR and CDR2 FQNEAQ (reference sequence).

The rearrangement joins TRBV6-5 to TRBJ2-7, with 11 bases matching TRBD2. Germline CDR1 is MNHEY and CDR2 is SVGAGI. J lost 3 bases, V lost 6 bases, and 7 bases had no gene match. The CDR3 spans 15 residues. In DNA, the CDR3 is TGTGCCAGCAGCTTCCGACTAGCGGGAAGCTACGAGCAGTACTTC. This gives the protein CASSFRLAGSYEQYF.

The rearrangement uses TRBV7-6 and TRBJ2-2; D unresolved. Trimming removed 6 bases at V and 4 bases at J, with 9 bases between. The CDR3 sequence is 13 residues long. Germline V CDR1 and CDR2: SGHVS, FNYEAQ. In DNA, the CDR3 is TGTGCCAGCAGTCTCCCTCGCACCGGGGAGCTGTTTTTT. It encodes CASSLPRTGELFF. Complete variable domain (other parts from reference TRBV7-6 and TRBJ2-2): GAGVSQSPRYKVTKRGQDVALRCDPISGHVSLYWYRQALGQGPEFLTYFNYEAQQDKSGLPNDRFSAERPEGSISTLTIQRTEQRDSAMYRCASSLPRTGELFFGEGSRLTVL.

This clone appeared a few times. The CDR3 spells CASGLVSGGEQFF. The CDR3 DNA reads as TGTGCTAGTGGTTTGGTATCTGGGGGCGAGCAGTTCTTC. The V gene is TRBV12-5, the J gene TRBJ2-1, with a possible D match to TRBD1 (6 bases). V shed 0 bases and J shed 10 bases, with 10 bases lying between them. The CDR3 contains 13 residues. Germline assignment: CDR1 LGHNT and CDR2 FRNRAP.

The chain links TRBV7-3 to TRBJ1-1; D gene ambiguous. The CDR3 loop spans 15 amino acids. Germline V CDR1 and CDR2: SGHTA, FQGTGA. The V end lost 5 bases, the J end lost 5 bases, and 18 bases lay between the germline ends. CDR3 amino acids: CASSRSTTENTEAFF. The CDR3 DNA sequence: TGTGCCAGCAGCCGAAGCACTACCGAGAATACTGAAGCTTTCTTT.

The gene calls are TRBV7-9 and TRBJ2-5; TRBD1 agrees at 9 bases. Germline trimming cut 2 bases from V and 5 bases from J; bases unmatched to any gene: 6. The CDR3 spans 15 residues. From germline, CDR1 is SEHNR and CDR2 FQNEAQ (reference sequence). CDR3 amino acids: CASSLSTGGGETQYF. The CDR3 region has the DNA TGTGCCAGCAGCTTATCCACAGGGGGCGGGGAGACCCAGTACTTC.

CDR3 DNA: TGTGCCAGCAGAGCCATCGGACAGACCGGGGAGCTGTTTTTT. It translates to CASRAIGQTGELFF. The chain is built from TRBV7-9 and TRBJ2-2; maybe TRBD1 (6 bases). CDR3 length: 14 residues. Germline CDR1 is SEHNR and CDR2 is FQNEAQ (reference sequence). Trimming removed 6 bases at V and 5 bases at J, with 13 bases between.